Listed here is a single T cell receptor (beta chain). What it recognizes is unknown. This specimen comes from a study of blood T cells in healthy people across ages. Study outcomes and limitations: Expanded clonotype shifts may have been confounded, as the donors had an unknown CMV status. Naive CD4+ cell counts and diversity both ran higher in long-lived than in aged donors.

A second PCR, run for roughly 7 to 11 cycles, used a sample-barcoded 5' primer plus a J-beta primer mix. TCRdb independently ran MiXCR on the 5' RACE reads; one entry per CDR3 protein. The data contain 450,000 to 650,000 distinct CDR3 sequences, about 24% of them singletons. The CDR3 has 15 amino acids. Germline trimming cut 5 bases from V and 4 bases from J; bases unmatched to any gene: 6. The germline V gene has CDR1 SGHTA and CDR2 FQGTGA. These data also featured in a second study, about T cells of mothers and their children. That paper notes: Normalized overlap was always slightly, never significantly, higher in related than unrelated mother-child pairs.

The chain couples TRBV7-3 to TRBJ2-5; 11 bases are a match to TRBD2. This clonotype was obtained from a boy between 10 and 17 years old in good health. Material for sequencing was blood. The CDR3 loop is CASSHEGLAGETQYF. In DNA form, the CDR3 reads TGTGCCAGCAGCCACGAAGGACTAGCGGGAGAGACCCAGTACTTC.